The 29 T cell receptor beta chains below all came from one sample that was sequenced in a study of T cells in Graves' hyperthyroidism and ophthalmopathy. Amplified TCR beta CDR3 regions derived from RNA transcripts. An initial round of RT-PCR targeting the TCR CDR3 relied on the HTBI primer set. TCRdb re-derived calls from the multiplex PCR reads in MiXCR, one entry per CDR3 protein. The table includes roughly 660,000 distinct CDR3 sequences, 17% detected once. The sample consisted of blood. Source of these receptors: a man aged 50-59 years with Graves' hyperthyroidism.

This clonotype was picked up many times. V usage is TRBV7-8 and J usage is TRBJ2-1, with 14 bases matching TRBD2. The CDR3 totals 15 residues. The germline V gene encodes CDR1 SGHVS and CDR2 FQNEAQ. V was pared by 5 bases and J by 8 bases, with 5 bases of the junction left unmatched. This chain's CDR3 is CASSPGTSGSYEQFF. DNA for the CDR3: TGTGCCAGCAGCCCCGGGACTAGCGGGAGTTATGAGCAGTTCTTC. Full variable domain (outside the CDR3, taken from reference TRBV7-8 and TRBJ2-1): GAGVSQSPRYKVAKRGQDVALRCDPISGHVSLFWYQQALGQGPEFLTYFQNEAQLDKSGLPSDRFFAERPEGSVSTLKIQRTQQEDSAVYLCASSPGTSGSYEQFFGPGTRLTVL.

The table lists this clonotype with many counts. The chain has TRBV28 and TRBJ2-4; 14 nucleotides agree with TRBD2. The CDR3 is 20 amino acids. The germline gives CDR1 MDHEN, CDR2 SYDVKM. With V trimmed by 7 bases and J by 2 bases, 16 bases remained unmatched. CDR3 region: CASNRQGTSGRFRTKNIQYF. CDR3 in DNA: TGTGCCAGCAACCGGCAGGGGACTAGCGGGAGATTCCGGACCAAAAACATTCAGTACTTC.

In this sample, this clonotype turned up many times. This CDR3 is CASSLLPRGEGYTF. CDR3 coding DNA: TGTGCCAGCAGTTTATTACCCAGGGGTGAAGGCTACACCTTC. The chain recombines TRBV28 with TRBJ1-2; the D gene is possibly TRBD1 (6 bases). V was shortened by 1 base and J by 8 bases, with 14 bases between the two germline ends. The CDR3 has 14 amino acids. Germline assignment: CDR1 MDHEN and CDR2 SYDVKM.

Concerning this clonotype itself: One end of the junction is discordant with germline, which a read error may explain. This chain connects TRBV4-2 to TRBJ2-7; 11 positions agree with TRBD1. This CDR3 has 16 residues. Per germline, CDR1 LGHNA and CDR2 YNFKEQ. The CDR3 sequence: CAGSQDGTGGSYEQYF. The CDR3 DNA sequence: TGTGCCGGCAGCCAAGATGGGACAGGGGGCTCCTACGAGCAGTACTTC.

This clonotype was found a few times. The rearrangement links TRBV6-2 or TRBV6-3 to TRBJ2-3; the match to TRBD2 covers 7 bases. The CDR3 consists of 14 residues. The germline V gene encodes CDR1 MNHEY and CDR2 SVGEGT. J was trimmed by 5 bases and V by 0 bases; bases with no gene match: 2. The CDR3 sequence is CASSYSRGGDTQYF. In nucleotides, the CDR3 is TGTGCCAGCAGTTACTCCCGCGGGGGAGATACGCAGTATTTT.

This clonotype was found a few times. The chain uses TRBV7-2 and TRBJ2-2; 10 bases line up with TRBD2. The CDR3 spans 16 residues. J was trimmed by 5 bases and V by 3 bases; bases with no gene match: 6. Per the germline V gene, CDR1 is SGHTA and CDR2 is FQGNSA. The CDR3 DNA is TGTGCCAGCAGCTTCTCCGGGACTAGCGAAACCGGGGAGCTGTTTTTT. Its translation: CASSFSGTSETGELFF.

This clonotype was seen ten or more times. The rearrangement joins TRBV7-9 to TRBJ1-4; no clear D. The CDR3 sequence is 13 residues long. The V and J ends lost 3 bases and 6 bases respectively, with 8 bases between them. Germline lookup yields CDR1 SEHNR and CDR2 FQNEAQ (reference sequence). The CDR3 coding sequence is TGTGCCAGCAGCTTCGACGGTGATGAAAAACTGTTTTTT. Protein: CASSFDGDEKLFF.

V gene TRBV6-2 or TRBV6-3 combines with J gene TRBJ1-2; possible D gene TRBD1, 5 bases. Germline loops: CDR1 MNHEY, CDR2 SVGEGT. The CDR3 length is 14 residues. Trimming took 2 bases from V and 6 from J, leaving 13 bases between them. In DNA, the CDR3 is TGTGCCAGCAGTTACCCGGGGCTCCTCCATGGCTACACCTTC. The encoded protein is CASSYPGLLHGYTF.

This clonotype was detected ten times or more. The J gene is TRBJ2-2, the V gene TRBV10-2; D not resolved. V lost 6 bases, J lost 3 bases, and 2 bases lay in between. Germline loops: CDR1 WSHSY, CDR2 SAAADI. The length of the CDR3 is 11 residues. CDR3 DNA sequence: TGCGCCAGCAGCCACACCGGGGAGCTGTTTTTT. As protein: CASSHTGELFF.

Ten or more counts support this clonotype. The chain combines TRBV6-2 or TRBV6-3 with TRBJ2-3; D is possibly TRBD1 (5 bases). The CDR3 is 13 amino acids. The germline V and J ends were trimmed by 7 bases and 4 bases, with 12 bases remaining between them. In germline, CDR1 is MNHEY, CDR2 SVGEGT. The DNA of the CDR3 is TGTGCCAGCACCGATGGGGCCCCAGATACGCAGTATTTT. Translation: CASTDGAPDTQYF.

This clonotype was detected many times. CDR3 region: CSVDTGYNEQFF. For the CDR3, the DNA is TGCAGCGTTGATACAGGTTACAATGAGCAGTTCTTC. V usage is TRBV29-1 and J usage is TRBJ2-1; the D gene is possibly TRBD1 (5 bases). The CDR3 has 12 residues. Germline CDR1 SQVTM, CDR2 ANQGSEA. V was pared by 3 bases and J by 4 bases, with 7 bases between.

This clonotype was observed a handful of times. Its ends do not fully match the called genes, so a read error is possible. V and J are TRBV12-3 or TRBV12-4 and TRBJ2-5; D is undetermined. CDR3 length equals 13 residues. The CDR3 region has the DNA TGTGCCAGCAGTTTAGCAAGGCAAGAGACCCGGTACTTC. Translation gives CASSLARQETRYF.

The CDR3 spells CASMRDGGIQYF. In DNA, the CDR3 is TGCGCCAGCATGCGGGATGGGGGCATTCAGTACTTC. This chain connects TRBV5-1 to TRBJ2-4; the D gene is possibly TRBD2 (6 bases). V dropped 6 bases and J dropped 9 bases, with 13 bases sitting between them. In germline, CDR1 is SGHRS, CDR2 YFSETQ. The length of the CDR3 is 12 residues.

On this clonotype: Possible read error: a much larger clone is one base away. The V and J genes are TRBV14 and TRBJ1-2, with unresolved D. The germline CDR1 and CDR2 sequences are SGHDN and FVKESK. The V gene lost 5 bases and the J gene lost 3 bases, with 13 bases spanning the gap. The CDR3 is made up of 14 amino acids. CDR3 protein: CASSNRTEYYGYTF. The DNA for the CDR3 is TGTGCCAGCAGCAACCGAACGGAGTACTATGGCTACACCTTC.

Ten or more counts support this clonotype. This rearrangement joins TRBV6-4 to TRBJ1-6; no clear D gene. The CDR3 length is 13 residues. CDR1 is MRHNA and CDR2 is SNTAGT in the germline V gene. The germline V and J ends were trimmed by 2 bases and 7 bases, with 6 bases remaining between them. The CDR3 here is CASSDEENSPLHF. The CDR3 DNA reads TGTGCCAGCAGTGACGAAGAGAATTCACCCCTCCACTTT.

This clonotype was counted only a few times. The genes are TRBV29-1 and TRBJ2-3; D call uncertain. The length of the CDR3 is 14 residues. CDR1 is SQVTM, CDR2 ANQGSEA, per germline. V was trimmed by 6 bases and J by 0 bases, leaving 13 bases between them. The CDR3 spells CSVELGLSTDTQYF. For the CDR3, the DNA is TGCAGCGTCGAGCTAGGTCTTAGCACAGATACGCAGTATTTT.

In its sample, this clonotype was seen a few times. This may arise from a read error, as a much more abundant clone is one base away. The rearrangement links TRBV11-2 to TRBJ1-3, with 9 positions matching TRBD1. CDR3 length: 16 residues. In germline, CDR1 is SGHAT, CDR2 FQNNGV. The CDR3 DNA is TGTGCCAGCAGCGCACAGGGGGCGCCTAGTGGAAACGCCATATATTTT. Translated, it gives CASSAQGAPSGNAIYF.

This clonotype was seen a handful of times. This chain joins TRBV20-1 and TRBJ1-2, with D unclear. CDR1 is DFQATT and CDR2 is SNEGSKA in the germline V gene (reference sequence). The CDR3 loop spans 12 amino acids. With 6 bases removed from V and 4 bases from J, the gap between germline ends came to 12 bases. In DNA form, the CDR3 reads TGCAGTGCAAGCGGGCCTGGCTATGGCTACACCTTC. This sequence encodes CSASGPGYGYTF.

This chain links TRBV4-1 with TRBJ2-3, with D uncertain. This CDR3 spans 13 amino acids. The germline CDR1 and CDR2 sequences are MGHRA and YSYEKL. The V gene lost 1 base and the J gene lost 14 bases, with 16 bases spanning the gap. CDR3 sequence: CASSQAVLGSGYF. CDR3 sequence (DNA): TGCGCCAGCAGCCAAGCGGTTCTGGGCTCGGGGTATTTT.

The genes are TRBV5-1 and TRBJ2-1; TRBD1 matches 11 bases. This CDR3 contains 15 residues. The ends lost 6 bases at V and 7 bases at J; junction bases unmatched: 9. Per germline, CDR1 SGHRS and CDR2 YFSETQ. CDR3: CASNPDRGLGNEQFF. The CDR3 DNA is TGCGCCAGCAACCCGGACAGGGGGCTGGGAAATGAGCAGTTCTTC.

This chain links TRBV5-4 with TRBJ1-2; TRBD1 is a possible D gene (6 bases). Germline CDR1 and CDR2: SGHNT and YYREEE (reference sequence). With 1 base removed from V and 8 bases from J, the gap between germline ends came to 12 bases. This CDR3 spans 13 amino acids. The CDR3 DNA reads TGTGCCAGCAGCTTGTCCAGGGGATGGGGCTACACCTTC. It translates to CASSLSRGWGYTF.

Points on this clonotype: Germline and junction disagree at one end, which may indicate a read error. The J gene is TRBJ1-3, the V gene TRBV11-2; D might be TRBD1 (5 bases). CDR3 size: 14 residues. Germline CDR1 reads SGHAT; CDR2 reads FQNNGV. The CDR3 loop is CASSLAGSGNAIYF. The CDR3 DNA is TGTGCCAGCAGCTTAGCAGGGTCAGGAAACGCCATATATTTT.

The CDR3 nucleotides are TGTGCCAGCAGGGGCAGGGGCTTTGAGCAGTACTTC. Protein: CASRGRGFEQYF. The rearrangement uses TRBV27 and TRBJ2-7, with TRBD1 as a possible D gene (6 bases). Germline CDR1 reads MNHEY; CDR2 reads SMNVEV (reference sequence). The V end was cut by 6 bases, the J end by 7 bases, with 13 bases between. The CDR3 contains 12 residues.

The V gene is TRBV30, the J gene TRBJ1-4, with D possibly TRBD1 on 5 matching bases. This CDR3 is built from 12 residues. V lost 7 bases to trimming and J lost 5 bases, with 11 bases between them. The V gene's germline CDR1 is GTSNPN and CDR2 SVGIG (reference sequence). CDR3 coding DNA: TGTGCCTTGACAGACGGGAATGAAAAACTGTTTTTT. Translation: CALTDGNEKLFF.

This rearrangement joins TRBV20-1 to TRBJ2-7; 11 positions agree with TRBD2. The germline CDR1 and CDR2 sequences are DFQATT and SNEGSKA (reference sequence). The CDR3 contains 16 residues. V lost 1 base, J lost 0 bases, and 5 bases stayed unmatched. The CDR3 sequence is CSARGTSGLTSYEQYF. The CDR3 DNA reads TGCAGTGCTAGAGGGACTAGCGGGTTAACCTCCTACGAGCAGTACTTC.

The table lists this clonotype with a few counts. The rearrangement links TRBV11-2 to TRBJ2-3, with a possible D match to TRBD1 (6 bases). The V gene lost 5 bases and the J gene lost 6 bases, with 15 bases spanning the gap. Germline values: CDR1 SGHAT, CDR2 FQNNGV. This CDR3 spans 14 amino acids. The CDR3 nucleotides are TGTGCCAGCAGCCCAGGGGTCCGGCGGGATACGCAGTATTTT. Protein product: CASSPGVRRDTQYF.

This clonotype has more than one count but fewer than ten. The rearrangement links TRBV5-1 to TRBJ2-1; 7 bases match TRBD2. Germline V gene data show CDR1 as SGHRS and CDR2 as YFSETQ. The CDR3 totals 15 residues. J lost 3 bases, V lost 7 bases, and 10 bases had no gene match. The CDR3 protein is CASFDGGRGYNEQFF. The CDR3 DNA reads TGCGCCAGCTTCGACGGCGGGAGAGGCTACAATGAGCAGTTCTTC.

This clonotype was seen ten or more times. The rearrangement links TRBV7-2 to TRBJ2-1, with D possibly TRBD2 on 5 matching bases. Trimming pared 8 bases from V and 3 bases from J, leaving 11 bases between. The CDR3 loop spans 13 amino acids. Germline V CDR1 and CDR2: SGHTA, FQGNSA. CDR3 sequence reads: CASLASSYNEQFF. The CDR3 coding sequence is TGTGCCAGCCTGGCTAGCAGCTACAATGAGCAGTTCTTC.

The rearrangement joins TRBV4-1 to TRBJ2-5; D unresolved. The CDR3 is made up of 16 amino acids. Germline CDR1 MGHRA, CDR2 YSYEKL. Deletions cut 2 bases from V and 7 bases from J, with 20 bases between. The CDR3, as DNA: TGCGCCAGCAGCCAATCAGCCATAGGGCAGCGAGGGACCCAGTACTTC. Translating gives CASSQSAIGQRGTQYF.